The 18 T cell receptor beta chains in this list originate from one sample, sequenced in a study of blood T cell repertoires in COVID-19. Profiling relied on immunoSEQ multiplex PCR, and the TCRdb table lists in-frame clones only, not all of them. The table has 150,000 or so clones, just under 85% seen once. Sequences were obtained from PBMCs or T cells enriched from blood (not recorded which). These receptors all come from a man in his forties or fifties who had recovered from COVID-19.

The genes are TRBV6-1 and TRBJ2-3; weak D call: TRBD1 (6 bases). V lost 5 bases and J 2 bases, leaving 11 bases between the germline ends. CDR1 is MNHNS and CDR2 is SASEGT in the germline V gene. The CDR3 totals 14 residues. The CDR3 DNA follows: TGTGCCAGCAGTTTCCGGGACATCACAGATACGCAGTATTTT. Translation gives CASSFRDITDTQYF.

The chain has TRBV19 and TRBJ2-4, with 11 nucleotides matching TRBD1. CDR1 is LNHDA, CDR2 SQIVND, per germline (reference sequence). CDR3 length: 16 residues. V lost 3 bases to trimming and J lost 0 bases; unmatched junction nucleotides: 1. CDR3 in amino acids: CASSMGQGVAKNIQYF. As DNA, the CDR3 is TGTGCCAGTAGTATGGGACAGGGGGTAGCCAAAAACATTCAGTACTTC.

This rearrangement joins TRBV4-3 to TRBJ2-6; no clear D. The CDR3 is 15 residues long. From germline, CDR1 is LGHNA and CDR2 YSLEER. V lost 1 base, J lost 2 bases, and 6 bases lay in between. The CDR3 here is CASSQGHAGANVLTF. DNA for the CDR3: TGCGCCAGCAGCCAAGGACATGCTGGGGCCAACGTCCTGACTTTC.

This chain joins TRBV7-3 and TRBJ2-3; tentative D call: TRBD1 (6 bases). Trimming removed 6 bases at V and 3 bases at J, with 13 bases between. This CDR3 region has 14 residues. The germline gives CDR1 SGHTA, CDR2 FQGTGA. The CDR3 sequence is CASSVDQGTDTQYF. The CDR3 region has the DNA TGTGCCAGCAGTGTCGATCAGGGGACAGATACGCAGTATTTT.

The CDR3, as DNA: TGTGCCAGCAGTCCCGGGGCCTACGAGCAGTACTTC. It translates to CASSPGAYEQYF. This chain joins TRBV25-1 and TRBJ2-7; D might be TRBD2 (5 bases). This CDR3 has 12 amino acids. Trimming cost V 5 bases and J 2 bases, with 7 bases left between them. Per germline, CDR1 MGHDK and CDR2 SYGVNS.

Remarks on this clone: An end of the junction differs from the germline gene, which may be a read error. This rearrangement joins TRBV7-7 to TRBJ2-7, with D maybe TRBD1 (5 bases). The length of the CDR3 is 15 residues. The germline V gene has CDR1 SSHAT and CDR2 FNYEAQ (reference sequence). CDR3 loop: CASSLDDSLLYEQYF. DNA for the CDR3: TGTGCTAGCAGCTTAGACGACAGTCTTCTGTACGAGCAGTACTTC. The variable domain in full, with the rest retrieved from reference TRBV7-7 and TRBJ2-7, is GAGVSQSPRYKVTKRGQDVTLRCDPISSHATLYWYQQALGQGPEFLTYFNYEAQPDKSGLPSDRFSAERPEGSISTLTIQRTEQRDSAMYRCASSLDDSLLYEQYFGPGTRLTVT.

This chain's CDR3 is CASSYFQNTGELFF. CDR3 in DNA: TGTGCCAGCAGTTACTTTCAGAACACCGGGGAGCTGTTTTTT. This chain links TRBV6-5 with TRBJ2-2; D is undetermined. The CDR3 extends over 14 amino acids. Germline assignment: CDR1 MNHEY and CDR2 SVGAGI. Between the trimmed V and J ends, which lost 1 base and 1 base, there was a span of 4 bases.

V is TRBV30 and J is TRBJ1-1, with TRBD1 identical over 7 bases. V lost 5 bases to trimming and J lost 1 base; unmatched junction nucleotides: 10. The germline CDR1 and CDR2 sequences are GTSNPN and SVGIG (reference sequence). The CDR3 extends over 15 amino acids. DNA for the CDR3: TGTGCCTGGGCAAAAACAGGGGTCCCGAACACTGAAGCTTTCTTT. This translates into CAWAKTGVPNTEAFF.

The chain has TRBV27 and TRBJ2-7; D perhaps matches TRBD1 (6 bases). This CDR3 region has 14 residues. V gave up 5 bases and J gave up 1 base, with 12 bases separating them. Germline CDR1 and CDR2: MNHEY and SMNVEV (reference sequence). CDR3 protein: CASSARQESYEQYF. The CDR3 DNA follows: TGTGCCAGCAGTGCCCGACAGGAGTCCTACGAGCAGTACTTC.

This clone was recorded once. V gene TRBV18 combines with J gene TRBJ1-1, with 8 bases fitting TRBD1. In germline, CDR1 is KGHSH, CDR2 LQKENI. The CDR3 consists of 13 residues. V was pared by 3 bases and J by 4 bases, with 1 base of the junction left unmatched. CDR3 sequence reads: CASSPDRGTEAFF. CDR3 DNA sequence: TGTGCCAGCTCACCTGACAGGGGCACTGAAGCTTTCTTT.

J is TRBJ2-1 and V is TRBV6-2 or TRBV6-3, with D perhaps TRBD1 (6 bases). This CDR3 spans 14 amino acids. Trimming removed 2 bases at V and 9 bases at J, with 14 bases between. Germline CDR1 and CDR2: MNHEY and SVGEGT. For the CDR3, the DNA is TGTGCCAGCAGTTACCTAAGGACAGCCGGTGAGCAGTTCTTC. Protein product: CASSYLRTAGEQFF.

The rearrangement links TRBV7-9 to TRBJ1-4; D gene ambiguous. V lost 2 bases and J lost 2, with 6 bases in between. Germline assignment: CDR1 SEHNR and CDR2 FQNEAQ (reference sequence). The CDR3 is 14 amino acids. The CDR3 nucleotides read TGTGCCAGCAGCTTACGGGGTACTAATGAAAAACTGTTTTTT. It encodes CASSLRGTNEKLFF.

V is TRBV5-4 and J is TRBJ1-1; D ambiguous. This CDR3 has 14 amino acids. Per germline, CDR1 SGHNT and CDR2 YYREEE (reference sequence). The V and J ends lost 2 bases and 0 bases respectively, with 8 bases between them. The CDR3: CASSFSRLNTEAFF. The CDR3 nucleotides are TGTGCCAGCAGCTTTAGCCGGTTGAACACTGAAGCTTTCTTT.

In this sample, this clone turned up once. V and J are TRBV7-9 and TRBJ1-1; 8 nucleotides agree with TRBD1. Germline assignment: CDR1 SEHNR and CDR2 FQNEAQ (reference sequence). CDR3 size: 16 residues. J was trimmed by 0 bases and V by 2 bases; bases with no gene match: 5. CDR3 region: CASSLLRTGMNTEAFF. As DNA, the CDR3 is TGTGCCAGCAGCTTACTGCGGACAGGGATGAACACTGAAGCTTTCTTT.

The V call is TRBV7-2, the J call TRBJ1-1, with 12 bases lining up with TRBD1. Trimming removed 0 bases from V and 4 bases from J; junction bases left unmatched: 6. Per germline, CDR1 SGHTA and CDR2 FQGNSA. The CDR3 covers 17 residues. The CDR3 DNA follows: TGTGCCAGCAGCTTAGCGGGACAGGGGGCTGTTGGCACTGAAGCTTTCTTT. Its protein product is CASSLAGQGAVGTEAFF.

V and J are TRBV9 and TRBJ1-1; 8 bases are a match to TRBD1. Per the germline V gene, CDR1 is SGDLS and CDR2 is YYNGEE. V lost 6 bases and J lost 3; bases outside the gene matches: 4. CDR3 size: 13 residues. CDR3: CASKTTGDTEAFF. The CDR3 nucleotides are TGTGCCAGCAAAACGACAGGGGACACTGAAGCTTTCTTT. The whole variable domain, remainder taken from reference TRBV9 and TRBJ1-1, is DSGVTQTPKHLITATGQRVTLRCSPRSGDLSVYWYQQSLDQGLQFLIQYYNGEERAKGNILERFSAQQFPDLHSELNLSSLELGDSALYFCASKTTGDTEAFFGQGTRLTVV.

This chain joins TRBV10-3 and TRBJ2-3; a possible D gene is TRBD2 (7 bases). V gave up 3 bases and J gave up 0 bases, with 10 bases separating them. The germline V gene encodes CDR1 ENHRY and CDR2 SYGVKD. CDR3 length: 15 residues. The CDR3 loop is CAISERGASTDTQYF. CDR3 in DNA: TGTGCCATCAGTGAACGGGGGGCTAGCACAGATACGCAGTATTTT.

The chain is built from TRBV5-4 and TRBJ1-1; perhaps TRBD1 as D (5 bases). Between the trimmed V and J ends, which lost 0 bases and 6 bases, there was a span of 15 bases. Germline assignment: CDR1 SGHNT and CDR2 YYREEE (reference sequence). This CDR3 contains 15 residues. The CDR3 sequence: CASSLAGGRKAEAFF. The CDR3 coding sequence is TGTGCCAGCAGCTTGGCCGGGGGTAGAAAGGCTGAAGCTTTCTTT.